These 10 T cell receptor beta chains were all obtained from the same sample, sequenced in a study of cytomegalovirus exposure and HLA in healthy donors. PCR used 60 Vbeta primers and 13 Jbeta primers. Some clones are missing from TCRdb's copy, which holds only in-frame ones; the method was immunoSEQ multiplex PCR. Reported are approximately 120,000 clones; the ten largest clones contain 2.5% to 3%. The sample consisted of PBMCs. These receptors originate from a man aged 25-40 years in good health and CMV-seronegative.

The chain uses TRBV6-5 and TRBJ2-1; TRBD2 matches at 10 bases. Trimming at V came to 1 base and at J to 9 bases, leaving 9 bases not matched to a gene. Germline lookup yields CDR1 MNHEY and CDR2 SVGAGI. The CDR3 has 16 residues. The chain's CDR3 is CASSYLRTSGNAEQFF. The CDR3 coding sequence is TGTGCCAGCAGTTACTTACGAACTAGCGGGAACGCTGAGCAGTTCTTC.

The chain couples TRBV25-1 to TRBJ1-3; D remains ambiguous. The CDR3 spans 16 residues. Germline CDR1 is MGHDK and CDR2 is SYGVNS. Trimming cost V 6 bases and J 0 bases, with 15 bases left between them. As DNA, the CDR3 is TGTGCCAGCAGCCAAAGCCCAACCAACTCTGGAAACACCATATATTTT. It encodes CASSQSPTNSGNTIYF.

This rearrangement joins TRBV6-1 to TRBJ2-5, with D unresolved. CDR1 is MNHNS and CDR2 is SASEGT in the germline V gene. The CDR3 has 13 residues. Trimming left V 6 bases short and J 5 bases short, with 13 bases between. The CDR3 DNA sequence: TGTGCCAGCAGCCTAGAAATTCGGGAGACCCAGTACTTC. As protein: CASSLEIRETQYF.

This rearrangement joins TRBV2 to TRBJ1-6; D is ambiguous. The CDR3 is 14 residues long. V was cut by 3 bases and J by 14 bases, with 17 bases left in between. CDR1 and CDR2 (germline): SNHLY, FYNNEI. DNA for the CDR3: TGTGCCAGCAGTGAGGTACGCTCGGTTGCGGCCCTCCACTTT. Amino acids: CASSEVRSVAALHF.

This sequence joins TRBV11-3 and TRBJ2-1, with a possible D match to TRBD2 (5 bases). The CDR3 runs 12 residues. In germline, CDR1 is SGHNT, CDR2 YENEEA. The V and J ends lost 3 bases and 10 bases respectively, with 10 bases between them. Written as DNA, the CDR3 is TGTGCCAGCAGCTTTAGCCGGGAAGAGCAGTTCTTC. It yields the protein CASSFSREEQFF.

The chain carries TRBV7-2 and TRBJ2-7; 7 positions agree with TRBD2. Germline trimming cut 9 bases from V and 3 bases from J; bases unmatched to any gene: 8. The CDR3 loop spans 13 amino acids. Germline V gives CDR1 SGHTA, CDR2 FQGNSA. Here the CDR3 reads CASRPGLNYEQYF. CDR3 DNA sequence: TGTGCCAGTAGGCCGGGACTAAACTACGAGCAGTACTTC. The full variable domain, completed using reference TRBV7-2 and TRBJ2-7, is GAGVSQSPSNKVTEKGKDVELRCDPISGHTALYWYRQSLGQGLEFLIYFQGNSAPDKSGLPSDRFSAERTGGSVSTLTIQRTQQEDSAVYLCASRPGLNYEQYFGPGTRLTVT.

The chain recombines TRBV5-1 with TRBJ1-5; 8 bases are shared with TRBD1. CDR1 and CDR2 from the germline V gene are SGHRS and YFSETQ. The CDR3 has 14 amino acids. With V trimmed by 4 bases and J by 6 bases, 6 bases remained unmatched. As DNA, the CDR3 is TGCGCCAGCAGCAGGGACAGGTCGGGTCAGCCCCAGCATTTT. It codes for CASSRDRSGQPQHF.

The rearrangement links TRBV28 to TRBJ2-2; 16 bases match TRBD2. Germline V gene lookup returns CDR1 MDHEN and CDR2 SYDVKM. The CDR3 sequence is 17 residues long. V shed 0 bases and J 6 bases; nucleotides not matched to a gene: 1. The CDR3 region has the DNA TGTGCCAGCAGTTTATGGGGACTAGCGGGAGGGCCCGGGGAGCTGTTTTTT. Its translation is CASSLWGLAGGPGELFF.

The chain uses TRBV7-9 and TRBJ2-3; 7 nucleotides align to TRBD2. The CDR3 runs to 17 residues. Germline trimming cut 5 bases from V and 1 base from J; bases unmatched to any gene: 12. Germline CDR1 reads SEHNR; CDR2 reads FQNEAQ (reference sequence). The CDR3 here is CASSPTLSGPGTDTQYF. The CDR3 coding sequence is TGTGCCAGCAGCCCTACTCTTAGCGGGCCCGGCACAGATACGCAGTATTTT.

V gene TRBV11-2 combines with J gene TRBJ2-5, with a weak D call TRBD2 (5 bases). Trimming removed 3 bases from V and 5 bases from J, with 13 bases in between. CDR1 is SGHAT, CDR2 FQNNGV, per germline. The CDR3 runs to 14 residues. CDR3 sequence reads: CASSLDLLMETQYF. The CDR3 coding sequence is TGTGCCAGCAGCTTGGACTTACTAATGGAGACCCAGTACTTC.